These 6 T cell receptor beta chains share one sample of origin, sequenced in a study. TCRdb ran MiXCR on the 5' RACE reads and lists one entry per CDR3 protein. The table includes tens of thousands of distinct CDR3 sequences, 25% to 35% detected once. Sequenced sample: tumor-infiltrating memory CD4+ T cells sorted from the breast tumor. Indicated subset: memory CD4+ T cells, CD4+CD45RO+CD25-. Receptors originate from a female donor with breast cancer.

This chain uses TRBV29-1 with TRBJ2-1, with D maybe TRBD1 (6 bases). V lost 4 bases and J 6 bases, leaving 13 bases between the germline ends. Germline V CDR1 and CDR2: SQVTM, ANQGSEA. The CDR3 is 13 amino acids. CDR3 nucleotide sequence: TGCAGCGTTGGCCTCAGGGGAGTCAATGAGCAGTTCTTC. Amino acids: CSVGLRGVNEQFF.

This chain uses TRBV5-1 with TRBJ2-3; TRBD2 aligns across 10 bases. Looked up from germline, CDR1 is SGHRS and CDR2 is YFSETQ. V lost 0 bases and J lost 1; bases outside the gene matches: 2. The CDR3 spans 16 residues. CDR3 residues: CASSLEGTSGTDTQYF. CDR3 DNA: TGCGCCAGCAGCTTGGAGGGGACTAGCGGCACAGATACGCAGTATTTT.

The rearrangement links TRBV7-3 to TRBJ2-3; 7 bases line up with TRBD1. Germline V gives CDR1 SGHTA, CDR2 FQGTGA. CDR3 size: 14 residues. V was pared by 3 bases and J by 2 bases, with 2 bases of the junction left unmatched. In nucleotides, the CDR3 is TGTGCCAGCAGCTTGGACAGGAACACAGATACGCAGTATTTT. It translates to CASSLDRNTDTQYF.

This chain links TRBV4-1 with TRBJ2-1; D ambiguous. Trimming left V 3 bases short and J 5 bases short, with 8 bases between. The V gene's germline CDR1 is MGHRA and CDR2 YSYEKL. This CDR3 has 13 amino acids. The CDR3 reads CASSQPGNNEQFF. For the CDR3, the DNA is TGCGCCAGCAGCCAGCCCGGTAACAATGAGCAGTTCTTC.

Within the sample, this clonotype is medium-sized. The genes are TRBV5-1 and TRBJ1-1; the D gene is possibly TRBD1 (5 bases). CDR1 is SGHRS and CDR2 is YFSETQ in the germline V gene. The CDR3 length is 12 residues. V lost 2 bases, J lost 4 bases, and 6 bases lay in between. CDR3 bases: TGCGCCAGCAGCTTTGGGGGCACTGAAGCTTTCTTT. Translating gives CASSFGGTEAFF.

This clonotype has more than one count but fewer than ten. The chain recombines TRBV7-3 with TRBJ2-2, with 9 bases that match TRBD2. J lost 8 bases, V lost 5 bases, and 15 bases had no gene match. The CDR3 has 17 residues. CDR1 is SGHTA, CDR2 FQGTGA, per germline. CDR3 protein: CASSKELAGSARGELFF. CDR3 nucleotide sequence: TGTGCCAGCAGCAAAGAGCTAGCGGGATCAGCACGTGGGGAGCTGTTTTTT.